Listed below are T cell receptor beta chains from one sample, sequenced in a study of T-cell reconstitution after alpha-beta-depleted transplantation in children. TCRdb called the PCR reads again in MiXCR, with one record for every CDR3 protein. In the table there are around 400,000 distinct CDR3 sequences, about a tenth of which are singletons. This specimen consisted of PBMCs from the stem cell graft donor, obtained from the stem cell graft. These receptor sequences come from a human donor who donated a stem cell graft to a child with acute myeloid leukemia. Both conserved end residues are part of each CDR3. The D gene is left open where the match is weak. Expanded clones are given a class, and other clones once, few, many or no size at all.

j_gene: TRBJ2-4
v_gene: TRBV20-1
abundance: .
d_gene: .
CDR3aa: CSARDMGMRENIQYF
CDR3nt: TGCAGTGCTAGAGATATGGGGATGAGGGAAAACATTCAGTACTTC

j_gene: TRBJ2-5
v_gene: TRBV5-1
abundance: .
d_gene: TRBD2
CDR3aa: CASSYGSSGRARETQYF
CDR3nt: TGCGCCAGCAGCTATGGGTCTAGCGGGAGGGCCCGGGAGACCCAGTACTTC

j_gene: TRBJ2-3
v_gene: TRBV7-2
abundance: many
d_gene: TRBD1
CDR3aa: CASSSFGTGNTDTQYF
CDR3nt: TGTGCCAGCAGCTCCTTCGGGACAGGGAACACAGATACGCAGTATTTT

j_gene: TRBJ2-5
v_gene: TRBV18
abundance: few
d_gene: .
CDR3aa: CASSPNIQLQETQYF
CDR3nt: TGTGCCAGCTCACCAAATATTCAGCTCCAAGAGACCCAGTACTTC

j_gene: TRBJ1-3
v_gene: TRBV7-9
abundance: few
d_gene: TRBD1
CDR3aa: CASSLVSGQTGNTIYF
CDR3nt: TGTGCCAGCAGCTTAGTATCGGGACAGACTGGAAACACCATATATTTT

j_gene: TRBJ2-2
v_gene: TRBV6-1
abundance: few
d_gene: .
CDR3aa: CASSGSATGELFF
CDR3nt: TGTGCCAGCAGCGGTAGTGCCACCGGGGAGCTGTTTTTT

j_gene: TRBJ2-3
v_gene: TRBV28
abundance: .
d_gene: .
CDR3aa: CASTASGTYTDTQYF
CDR3nt: TGTGCCAGTACTGCCTCCGGGACCTACACAGATACGCAGTATTTT

j_gene: TRBJ2-3
v_gene: TRBV20-1
abundance: few
d_gene: TRBD2
CDR3aa: CSAGGGKGTDTQYF
CDR3nt: TGCAGTGCTGGGGGGGGGAAGGGCACAGATACGCAGTATTTT

j_gene: TRBJ2-5
v_gene: TRBV5-1
abundance: .
d_gene: TRBD2
CDR3aa: CASSIQPREETQYF
CDR3nt: TGCGCCAGCAGCATACAACCGCGGGAGGAGACCCAGTACTTC

j_gene: TRBJ2-3
v_gene: TRBV20-1
abundance: many
d_gene: .
CDR3aa: CSARDPMGVWTDTQYF
CDR3nt: TGCAGTGCTAGAGATCCGATGGGGGTTTGGACAGATACGCAGTATTTT

j_gene: TRBJ2-1
v_gene: TRBV11-1
abundance: .
d_gene: TRBD2
CDR3aa: CASSSWTSGRGTGARNEQFF
CDR3nt: TGTGCCAGCAGCTCCTGGACTAGCGGGAGGGGTACAGGAGCGCGCAATGAGCAGTTCTTC

j_gene: TRBJ2-5
v_gene: TRBV28
abundance: .
d_gene: .
CDR3aa: CASSFLVQQETQYF
CDR3nt: TGTGCCAGCAGTTTTCTGGTCCAACAAGAGACCCAGTACTTC

j_gene: TRBJ1-4
v_gene: TRBV7-9
abundance: many
d_gene: .
CDR3aa: CASSLAVMTNEKLFF
CDR3nt: TGTGCCAGCAGCTTAGCCGTAATGACTAATGAAAAACTGTTTTTT

j_gene: TRBJ2-5
v_gene: TRBV10-3
abundance: many
d_gene: .
CDR3aa: CAARPSGVNRETQYF
CDR3nt: TGTGCCGCACGTCCTTCGGGGGTAAACCGAGAGACCCAGTACTTC

j_gene: TRBJ2-2
v_gene: TRBV5-5
abundance: few
d_gene: TRBD2
CDR3aa: CASSLEASGPTGELFF
CDR3nt: TGTGCCAGCAGCTTGGAAGCTAGCGGCCCCACCGGGGAGCTGTTTTTT

j_gene: TRBJ2-7
v_gene: TRBV11-3
abundance: few
d_gene: TRBD1
CDR3aa: CASSLGDSMDEQYF
CDR3nt: TGTGCCAGCAGCTTAGGGGACAGTATGGACGAGCAGTACTTC

j_gene: TRBJ2-7
v_gene: TRBV18
abundance: few
d_gene: .
CDR3aa: CASSRGQLYEQYF
CDR3nt: TGTGCCAGCTCCCGGGGACAACTATACGAGCAGTACTTC

j_gene: TRBJ2-1
v_gene: TRBV2
abundance: .
d_gene: .
CDR3aa: CASSEEDVVYNEQFF
CDR3nt: TGTGCCAGCAGTGAAGAAGACGTCGTGTACAATGAGCAGTTCTTC

j_gene: TRBJ2-6
v_gene: TRBV7-2
abundance: many
d_gene: .
CDR3aa: CASSLKSTYSGANVLTF
CDR3nt: TGTGCCAGCAGCTTAAAGAGTACCTACTCTGGGGCCAACGTCCTGACTTTC

j_gene: TRBJ1-1
v_gene: TRBV29-1
abundance: many
d_gene: TRBD1
CDR3aa: CSVATGLDTEAFF
CDR3nt: TGCAGCGTAGCGACAGGGTTGGACACTGAAGCTTTCTTT

j_gene: TRBJ2-1
v_gene: TRBV5-1
abundance: few
d_gene: TRBD2
CDR3aa: CASRPGTSIDEQFF
CDR3nt: TGCGCCAGCAGGCCCGGGACTAGCATCGATGAGCAGTTCTTC

j_gene: TRBJ2-6
v_gene: TRBV4-1
abundance: .
d_gene: TRBD1
CDR3aa: CASSPSGGSGANVLTF
CDR3nt: TGCGCCAGCAGCCCCTCAGGGGGATCTGGGGCCAACGTCCTGACTTTC

j_gene: TRBJ2-7
v_gene: TRBV7-2
abundance: .
d_gene: TRBD2
CDR3aa: CASRGTLAGGLEQYF
CDR3nt: TGTGCCAGCAGGGGGACACTAGCGGGAGGGCTCGAGCAGTACTTC

j_gene: TRBJ2-3
v_gene: TRBV7-9
abundance: few
d_gene: TRBD2
CDR3aa: CASSRLAGGFPDTQYF
CDR3nt: TGTGCCAGCAGCCGACTAGCGGGGGGCTTCCCAGATACGCAGTATTTT

j_gene: TRBJ2-3
v_gene: TRBV6-2/TRBV6-3
abundance: few
d_gene: TRBD1
CDR3aa: CASSDVWTGGTDTQYF
CDR3nt: TGTGCCAGCAGTGACGTCTGGACAGGGGGCACAGATACGCAGTATTTT

j_gene: TRBJ1-5
v_gene: TRBV20-1
abundance: many
d_gene: .
CDR3aa: CSARDRSNQPQHF
CDR3nt: TGCAGTGCTAGAGACAGGTCCAATCAGCCCCAGCATTTT

j_gene: TRBJ2-1
v_gene: TRBV5-1
abundance: few
d_gene: .
CDR3aa: CASSPGGGINEQFF
CDR3nt: TGCGCCAGCAGCCCGGGGGGCGGCATCAATGAGCAGTTCTTC

j_gene: TRBJ2-1
v_gene: TRBV10-3
abundance: .
d_gene: TRBD2
CDR3aa: CAISKGASGGPSSYNEQFF
CDR3nt: TGTGCCATCAGTAAGGGGGCTAGCGGGGGGCCGAGCTCCTACAATGAGCAGTTCTTC

j_gene: TRBJ1-5
v_gene: TRBV24-1
abundance: many
d_gene: .
CDR3aa: CATSEAGQPQHF
CDR3nt: TGTGCCACCAGTGAAGCTGGGCAGCCCCAGCATTTT

j_gene: TRBJ1-2
v_gene: TRBV7-9
abundance: few
d_gene: .
CDR3aa: CASSLGIGNYGYTF
CDR3nt: TGTGCCAGCAGCTTAGGTATAGGGAACTATGGCTACACCTTC

j_gene: TRBJ2-3
v_gene: TRBV28
abundance: .
d_gene: TRBD2
CDR3aa: CASSGGGGTDTQYF
CDR3nt: TGTGCCAGCAGCGGGGGGGGGGGCACAGATACGCAGTATTTT

j_gene: TRBJ2-1
v_gene: TRBV12-3/TRBV12-4
abundance: few
d_gene: .
CDR3aa: CASTLSTYVRGSRFF
CDR3nt: TGTGCCAGCACCCTTTCGACTTATGTTCGGGGGAGTCGGTTCTTC

j_gene: TRBJ1-3
v_gene: TRBV5-1
abundance: many
d_gene: TRBD1
CDR3aa: CASSLRQGASGNTIYF
CDR3nt: TGCGCCAGCAGCTTAAGACAGGGGGCATCTGGAAACACCATATATTTT

j_gene: TRBJ2-2
v_gene: TRBV5-1
abundance: .
d_gene: .
CDR3aa: CASSFDSINTGELFF
CDR3nt: TGCGCCAGCAGCTTCGACAGTATCAACACCGGGGAGCTGTTTTTT

j_gene: TRBJ2-5
v_gene: TRBV6-2/TRBV6-3
abundance: many
d_gene: .
CDR3aa: CASLQGTVQETQYF
CDR3nt: TGTGCCAGCCTACAGGGTACCGTCCAAGAGACCCAGTACTTC

j_gene: TRBJ2-3
v_gene: TRBV11-2
abundance: .
d_gene: TRBD2
CDR3aa: CASSTKSTSGRAFPDTQYF
CDR3nt: TGTGCCAGCAGTACAAAGAGTACTAGCGGGAGGGCCTTCCCAGATACGCAGTATTTT

j_gene: TRBJ1-3
v_gene: TRBV6-5
abundance: few
d_gene: .
CDR3aa: CASSYVGGARVNTIYF
CDR3nt: TGTGCCAGCAGTTACGTTGGTGGGGCACGGGTGAACACCATATATTTT

j_gene: TRBJ1-6
v_gene: TRBV9
abundance: many
d_gene: TRBD1
CDR3aa: CASSLDRANSPLHF
CDR3nt: TGTGCCAGCAGCCTGGACAGGGCAAATTCACCCCTCCACTTT

j_gene: TRBJ2-2
v_gene: TRBV5-1
abundance: .
d_gene: TRBD1
CDR3aa: CASSKGQKDTGELFF
CDR3nt: TGCGCCAGCAGCAAGGGACAGAAAGACACCGGGGAGCTGTTTTTT

j_gene: TRBJ2-7
v_gene: TRBV7-2
abundance: many
d_gene: .
CDR3aa: CASSLGGSGGYEQYF
CDR3nt: TGTGCCAGCAGCTTAGGAGGTTCAGGCGGATACGAGCAGTACTTC

j_gene: TRBJ1-1
v_gene: TRBV7-9
abundance: .
d_gene: TRBD1
CDR3aa: CASGTGEAFF
CDR3nt: TGTGCCAGTGGGACAGGTGAAGCTTTCTTT

j_gene: TRBJ2-3
v_gene: TRBV27
abundance: many
d_gene: .
CDR3aa: CASSFDGRGTQYF
CDR3nt: TGTGCCAGCAGTTTCGACGGCCGGGGTACGCAGTATTTT

j_gene: TRBJ2-5
v_gene: TRBV7-6
abundance: .
d_gene: TRBD2
CDR3aa: CASSLGLSGGPQETQYF
CDR3nt: TGTGCCAGCAGCTTAGGCCTTAGCGGGGGACCCCAGGAGACCCAGTACTTC

j_gene: TRBJ2-6
v_gene: TRBV5-1
abundance: few
d_gene: .
CDR3aa: CASSLVSGGSGANVLTF
CDR3nt: TGCGCCAGCAGCTTGGTCTCCGGGGGCAGTGGGGCCAACGTCCTGACTTTC

j_gene: TRBJ1-1
v_gene: TRBV5-1
abundance: few
d_gene: .
CDR3aa: CASGRSPGLVEAFF
CDR3nt: TGCGCCAGCGGCCGAAGCCCGGGTCTGGTTGAAGCTTTCTTT

j_gene: TRBJ2-5
v_gene: TRBV20-1
abundance: many
d_gene: .
CDR3aa: CSAWDLGETQYF
CDR3nt: TGCAGTGCCTGGGACCTGGGGGAGACCCAGTACTTC

j_gene: TRBJ2-1
v_gene: TRBV10-3
abundance: .
d_gene: .
CDR3aa: CAISEKSIVQAPNEQFF
CDR3nt: TGTGCCATCAGTGAAAAATCGATAGTACAAGCCCCCAATGAGCAGTTCTTC

j_gene: TRBJ2-5
v_gene: TRBV5-1
abundance: many
d_gene: TRBD2
CDR3aa: CASSPSGTQETQYF
CDR3nt: TGCGCCAGCAGCCCTAGCGGGACTCAAGAGACCCAGTACTTC

j_gene: TRBJ1-2
v_gene: TRBV6-6
abundance: few
d_gene: .
CDR3aa: CASNSDRIYGYTF
CDR3nt: TGTGCCAGCAATTCAGACAGAATCTATGGCTACACCTTC

j_gene: TRBJ1-1
v_gene: TRBV6-2/TRBV6-3
abundance: many
d_gene: .
CDR3aa: CASSYSSQNTEAFF
CDR3nt: TGTGCCAGCAGTTACTCTTCCCAGAACACTGAAGCTTTCTTT

j_gene: TRBJ1-5
v_gene: TRBV12-3/TRBV12-4
abundance: few
d_gene: .
CDR3aa: CASSLANRWGTSNQPQHF
CDR3nt: TGTGCCAGCAGTTTAGCTAATAGATGGGGTACGAGCAATCAGCCCCAGCATTTT

j_gene: TRBJ2-1
v_gene: TRBV6-5
abundance: many
d_gene: TRBD2
CDR3aa: CASSLSAGGSNEQFF
CDR3nt: TGTGCCAGCAGTCTTTCGGCGGGAGGTTCCAATGAGCAGTTCTTC

j_gene: TRBJ1-1
v_gene: TRBV10-3
abundance: few
d_gene: .
CDR3aa: CAISFAGVDEAFF
CDR3nt: TGTGCCATCTCGTTCGCTGGGGTAGATGAAGCTTTCTTT